A single T cell receptor (beta chain) is shown here with its context. Relative to the germline gene, one junction end is altered; a read error may explain this. This entry belongs to a study of blood T cell repertoires in COVID-19. On the study more broadly: Samples representing acute and convalescent COVID-19 were sourced from the United States, Italy and Spain. PBMCs, B-cell-depleted T cells, or T cells provided the cDNA or gDNA that made up the material.

The V gene's germline CDR1 is GTSNPN and CDR2 SVGIG (reference sequence). There are 16 residues in the CDR3. Libraries were prepared by immunoSEQ multiplex PCR; TCRdb keeps only in-frame clonotypes and omits some of them. The sample records about 59,000 clones, 73% being singletons. The chain has TRBV30 and TRBJ2-7; a weak D match, TRBD1 (6 bases). The clonotype comes from a woman aged 70-85 years with acute or convalescent COVID-19. Sequencing was performed on peripheral blood. The CDR3 here is CAWAPTTGWASSGSHF. Written as DNA, the CDR3 is TGTGCCTGGGCCCCTACCACAGGGTGGGCATCCTCAGGTAGTCACTTC.